These 5 T cell receptor beta chains were all obtained from the same sample, sequenced in a study of post-analysis software for immune sequencing data. General study points: Comparison of patients with controls showed about 5 TRBV segments more frequent in patients, TRBV5-6, TRBV5-1 and TRBV20-1 among them.

Unique molecular identifiers were present in the TCR beta cDNA libraries. TCRdb fed the PCR reads into MiXCR, producing one record per CDR3 protein. The data contain roughly 730,000 distinct CDR3 sequences, approximately 30% of them seen just once; the ten biggest clones take up 0.56%. For these receptors, no antigen is known. Sequences were obtained from blood. These receptors came from a girl aged 10 to 17 with multiple sclerosis.

CDR3 loop: CASSFLPGQGLYGYTF. As DNA, the CDR3 is TGCGCCAGCAGCTTCTTACCGGGACAGGGGCTCTATGGCTACACCTTC. V usage is TRBV5-1 and J usage is TRBJ1-2, with 10 bases identical to TRBD1. This CDR3 is built from 16 residues. CDR1 and CDR2 from the germline V gene are SGHRS and YFSETQ. V trimming: 2 bases; J trimming: 4 bases; junction bases outside the gene matches: 8. Together with reference TRBV5-1 and TRBJ1-2, the CDR3 gives the full variable domain: KAGVTQTPRYLIKTRGQQVTLSCSPISGHRSVSWYQQTPGQGLQFLFEYFSETQRNKGNFPGRFSGRQFSNSRSEMNVSTLELGDSALYLCASSFLPGQGLYGYTFGSGTRLTVV.

V is TRBV10-3 and J is TRBJ2-1; D uncertain. The CDR3 runs to 12 residues. Between the trimmed V and J ends, which lost 9 bases and 0 bases, there was a span of 6 bases. Germline V gene data show CDR1 as ENHRY and CDR2 as SYGVKD. CDR3 DNA: TGTGCCATTAGGGACTCCTACAATGAGCAGTTCTTC. This codes for CAIRDSYNEQFF.

This chain joins TRBV21-1 and TRBJ1-2; TRBD1, the D gene given by the table, was not confirmed from the DNA. TRBV21-1 is a known pseudogene. The CDR3 is made up of 16 amino acids. The chain's CDR3 is CASSKGGGRSLSGYTF. In DNA form, the CDR3 reads TGTGCCAGCAGCAAAGGGGGGGGCAGAAGCTTGTCGGGCTACACCTTC.

This chain uses TRBV5-1 with TRBJ1-6; D unclear. Per the germline V gene, CDR1 is SGHRS and CDR2 is YFSETQ. The CDR3 sequence is 14 residues long. Between the trimmed V and J ends, which lost 1 base and 5 bases, there was a span of 7 bases. CDR3 nucleotides: TGCGCCAGCAGCTTGATCGAGAATAATTCACCCCTCCACTTT. As protein: CASSLIENNSPLHF.

The rearrangement joins TRBV20-1 to TRBJ2-1, with 14 bases that match TRBD2. Per the germline V gene, CDR1 is DFQATT and CDR2 is SNEGSKA (reference sequence). CDR3 length: 19 residues. V lost 3 bases, J lost 0 bases, and 10 bases stayed unmatched. The CDR3 bases are TGCAGTGCTAGGAGCCCCGGGACTAGCGGGAGCTACTCCTACAATGAGCAGTTCTTC. Residues: CSARSPGTSGSYSYNEQFF.